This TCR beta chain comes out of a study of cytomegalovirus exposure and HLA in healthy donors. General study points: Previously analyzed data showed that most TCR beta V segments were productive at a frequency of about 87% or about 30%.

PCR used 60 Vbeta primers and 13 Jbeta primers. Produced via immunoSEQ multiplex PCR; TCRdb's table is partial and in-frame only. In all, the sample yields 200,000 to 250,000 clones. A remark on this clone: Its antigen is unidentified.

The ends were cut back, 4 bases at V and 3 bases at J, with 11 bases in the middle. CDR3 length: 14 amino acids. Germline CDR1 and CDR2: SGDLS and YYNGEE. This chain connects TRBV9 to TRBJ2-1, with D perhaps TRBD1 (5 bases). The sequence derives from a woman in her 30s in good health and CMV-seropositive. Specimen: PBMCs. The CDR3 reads CASSSDSYYNEQFF. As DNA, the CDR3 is TGTGCCAGCAGCTCTGACAGTTACTACAATGAGCAGTTCTTC.